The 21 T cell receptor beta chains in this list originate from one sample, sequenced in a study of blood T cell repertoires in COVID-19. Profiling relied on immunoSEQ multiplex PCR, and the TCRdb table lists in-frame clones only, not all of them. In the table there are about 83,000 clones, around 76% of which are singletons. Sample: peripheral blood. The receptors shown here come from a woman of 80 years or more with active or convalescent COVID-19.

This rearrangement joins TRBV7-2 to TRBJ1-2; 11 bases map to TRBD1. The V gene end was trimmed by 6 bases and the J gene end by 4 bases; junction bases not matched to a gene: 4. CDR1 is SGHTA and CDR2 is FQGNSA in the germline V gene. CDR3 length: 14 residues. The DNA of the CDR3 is TGTGCCAGCAGGGACAGGGGGCTGGGCTATGGCTACACCTTC. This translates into CASRDRGLGYGYTF.

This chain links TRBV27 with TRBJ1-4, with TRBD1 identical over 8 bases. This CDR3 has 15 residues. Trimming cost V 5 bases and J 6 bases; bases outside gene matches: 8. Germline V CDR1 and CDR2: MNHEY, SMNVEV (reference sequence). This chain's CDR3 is CASSPTGQAYEKLFF. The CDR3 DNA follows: TGTGCCAGCAGTCCGACGGGACAGGCTTATGAAAAACTGTTTTTT.

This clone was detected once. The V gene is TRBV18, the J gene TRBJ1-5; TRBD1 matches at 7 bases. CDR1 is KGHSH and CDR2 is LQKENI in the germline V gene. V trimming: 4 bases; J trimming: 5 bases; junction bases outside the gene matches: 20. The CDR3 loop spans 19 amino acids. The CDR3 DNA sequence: TGTGCCAGCTCACTACATCAAACAGCGACAGGGATCTACGATCAGCCCCAGCATTTT. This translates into CASSLHQTATGIYDQPQHF.

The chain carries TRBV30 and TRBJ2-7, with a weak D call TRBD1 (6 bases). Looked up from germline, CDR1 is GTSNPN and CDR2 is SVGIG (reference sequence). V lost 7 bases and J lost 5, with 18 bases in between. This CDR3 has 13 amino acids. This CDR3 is CALGQGISNEQYF. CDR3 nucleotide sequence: TGTGCCTTGGGGCAGGGGATCTCTAACGAGCAGTACTTC.

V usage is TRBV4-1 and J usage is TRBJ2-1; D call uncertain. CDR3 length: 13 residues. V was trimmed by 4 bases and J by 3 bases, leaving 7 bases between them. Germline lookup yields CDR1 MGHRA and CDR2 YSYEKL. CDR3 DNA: TGCGCCAGCAGCCCCCCAGGCTACAATGAGCAGTTCTTC. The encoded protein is CASSPPGYNEQFF.

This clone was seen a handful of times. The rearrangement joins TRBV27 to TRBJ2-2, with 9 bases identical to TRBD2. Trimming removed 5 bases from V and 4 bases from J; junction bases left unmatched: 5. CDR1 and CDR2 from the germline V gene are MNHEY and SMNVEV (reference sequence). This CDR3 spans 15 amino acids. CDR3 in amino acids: CASSPGLAGTGELFF. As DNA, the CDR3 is TGTGCCAGCAGTCCGGGACTAGCCGGCACCGGGGAGCTGTTTTTT.

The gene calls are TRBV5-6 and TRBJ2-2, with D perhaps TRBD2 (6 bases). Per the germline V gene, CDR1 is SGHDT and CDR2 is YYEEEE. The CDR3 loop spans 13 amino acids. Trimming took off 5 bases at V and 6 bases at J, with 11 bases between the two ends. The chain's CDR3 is CASRIREAGELFF. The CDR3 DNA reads TGTGCCAGCAGAATAAGGGAGGCCGGGGAGCTGTTTTTT.

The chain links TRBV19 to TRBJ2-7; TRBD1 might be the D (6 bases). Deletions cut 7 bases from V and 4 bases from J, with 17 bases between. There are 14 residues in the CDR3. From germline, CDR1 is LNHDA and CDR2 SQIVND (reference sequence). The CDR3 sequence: CASTPGHRPYEQYF. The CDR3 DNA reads TGTGCCAGTACTCCGGGACATCGACCTTACGAGCAGTACTTC.

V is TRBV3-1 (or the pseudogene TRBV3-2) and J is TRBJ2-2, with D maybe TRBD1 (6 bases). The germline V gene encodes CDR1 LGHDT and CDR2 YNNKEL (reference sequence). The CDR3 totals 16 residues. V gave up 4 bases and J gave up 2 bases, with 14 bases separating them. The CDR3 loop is CASSLLGTPNTGELFF. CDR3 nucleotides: TGTGCCAGCAGCCTGCTGGGGACACCCAACACCGGGGAGCTGTTTTTT.

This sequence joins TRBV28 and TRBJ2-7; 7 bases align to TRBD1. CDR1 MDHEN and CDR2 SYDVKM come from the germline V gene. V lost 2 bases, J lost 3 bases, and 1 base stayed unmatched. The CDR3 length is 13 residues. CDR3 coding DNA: TGTGCCAGCAGTTTAGACAGGGACTACGAGCAGTACTTC. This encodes CASSLDRDYEQYF.

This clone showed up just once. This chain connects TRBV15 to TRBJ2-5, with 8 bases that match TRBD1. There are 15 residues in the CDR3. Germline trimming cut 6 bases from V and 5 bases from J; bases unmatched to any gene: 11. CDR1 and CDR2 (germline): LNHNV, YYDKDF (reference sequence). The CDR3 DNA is TGTGCCACCAGGAACGGACAGGGTCCGACCGAGACCCAGTACTTC. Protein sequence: CATRNGQGPTETQYF.

The CDR3 loop is CASMGRDRWTPSSSPLHF. The CDR3 coding sequence is TGTGCCAGCATGGGGAGGGACAGGTGGACACCCAGCTCCTCACCCCTCCACTTT. The gene calls are TRBV27 and TRBJ1-6; 8 bases agree with TRBD1. Germline trimming cut 7 bases from V and 10 bases from J; bases unmatched to any gene: 21. The CDR3 loop spans 18 amino acids. The germline V gene has CDR1 MNHEY and CDR2 SMNVEV (reference sequence).

CDR3 in DNA: TGCGCCAGCAGCCAAGATAAGGGGGCGCGGACTGAAGCTTTCTTT. This codes for CASSQDKGARTEAFF. The rearrangement links TRBV4-3 to TRBJ1-1, with 7 bases aligning to TRBD1. Germline trimming cut 0 bases from V and 5 bases from J; bases unmatched to any gene: 6. Germline V gene lookup returns CDR1 LGHNA and CDR2 YSLEER. The CDR3 totals 15 residues.

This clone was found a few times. The CDR3 DNA sequence: TGTGCCAGCAGCTTAGATTTGGGGGAGGATGGAAACACCATATATTTT. Protein: CASSLDLGEDGNTIYF. The chain joins TRBV11-2 to TRBJ1-3; tentatively, D is TRBD1 (5 bases). V shed 0 bases and J shed 3 bases, with 12 bases lying between them. The CDR3 runs 16 residues. The germline gives CDR1 SGHAT, CDR2 FQNNGV.

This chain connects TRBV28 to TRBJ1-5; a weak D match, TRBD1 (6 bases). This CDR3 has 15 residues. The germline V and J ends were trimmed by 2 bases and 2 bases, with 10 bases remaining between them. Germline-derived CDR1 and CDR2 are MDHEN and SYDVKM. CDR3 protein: CASSLRQAGNQPQHF. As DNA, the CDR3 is TGTGCCAGCAGTTTAAGACAGGCAGGCAATCAGCCCCAGCATTTT.

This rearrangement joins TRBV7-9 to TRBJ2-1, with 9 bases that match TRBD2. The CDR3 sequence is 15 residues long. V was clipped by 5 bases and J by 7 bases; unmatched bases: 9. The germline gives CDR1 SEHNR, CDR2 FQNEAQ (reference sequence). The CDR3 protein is CASSQYLAGFNEQFF. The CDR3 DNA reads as TGTGCCAGCAGCCAATACCTAGCGGGGTTTAATGAGCAGTTCTTC. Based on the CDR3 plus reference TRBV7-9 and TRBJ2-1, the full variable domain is DTGVSQNPRHKITKRGQNVTFRCDPISEHNRLYWYRQTLGQGPEFLTYFQNEAQLEKSRLLSDRFSAERPKGSFSTLEIQRTEQGDSAMYLCASSQYLAGFNEQFFGPGTRLTVL.

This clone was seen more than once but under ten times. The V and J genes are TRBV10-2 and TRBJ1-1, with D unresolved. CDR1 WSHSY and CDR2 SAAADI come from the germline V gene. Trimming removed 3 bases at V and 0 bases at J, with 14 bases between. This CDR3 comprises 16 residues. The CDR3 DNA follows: TGCGCCAGCAGTGACCACCTGAAGGAGATGAACACTGAAGCTTTCTTT. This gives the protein CASSDHLKEMNTEAFF.

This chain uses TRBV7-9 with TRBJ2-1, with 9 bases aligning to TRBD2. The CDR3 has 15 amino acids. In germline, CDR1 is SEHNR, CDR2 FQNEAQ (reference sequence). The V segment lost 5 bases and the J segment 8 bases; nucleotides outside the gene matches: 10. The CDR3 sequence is CASSPRGGDSDEQFF. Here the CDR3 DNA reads TGTGCCAGCAGCCCGCGGGGGGGCGATAGTGATGAGCAGTTCTTC.

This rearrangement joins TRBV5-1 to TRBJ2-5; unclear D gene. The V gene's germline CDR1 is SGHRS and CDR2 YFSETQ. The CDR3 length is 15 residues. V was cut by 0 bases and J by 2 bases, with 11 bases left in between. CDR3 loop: CASSLELSKQETQYF. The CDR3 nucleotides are TGCGCCAGCAGCTTGGAATTGAGTAAACAAGAGACCCAGTACTTC.

CDR3 sequence reads: CASSVGSSYNSPLHF. The DNA for the CDR3 is TGTGCCAGCAGCGTGGGGAGCTCCTATAATTCACCCCTCCACTTT. The chain links TRBV9 to TRBJ1-6; D remains ambiguous. CDR3 length: 15 amino acids. The germline V gene encodes CDR1 SGDLS and CDR2 YYNGEE. The V end was cut by 2 bases, the J end by 0 bases, with 6 bases between.

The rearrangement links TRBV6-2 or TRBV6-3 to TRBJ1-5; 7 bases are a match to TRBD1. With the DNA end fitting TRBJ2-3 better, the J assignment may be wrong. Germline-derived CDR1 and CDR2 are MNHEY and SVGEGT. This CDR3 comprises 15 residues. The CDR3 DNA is TGTGCCAGCAGCTCGGGACAGTATAGCAATCAGCCCCAGTATTTT. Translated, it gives CASSSGQYSNQPQYF.